This T cell receptor (beta chain) was profiled in a study of T cell responses to AZD1222 COVID-19 vaccine. Study at large: Pooled in the analysis were second doses at about 4 or about 12 weeks.

Sequencing was performed with immunoSEQ multiplex PCR; in TCRdb, only in-frame clones are kept and a portion is missing. The table records approximately 110,000 clones, nearly 90% of them present only once. Findings of the study overall: The span of vaccine-associated CD4 TCRs extended across spike, with dominance at 160-218 and 743-854. Spike-specific TCR breadth and depth grew following two AZD1222 doses. Reportedly, close to half of spike-specific TCRs are directed against unmutated variant regions.

The germline V gene has CDR1 MGHDK and CDR2 SYGVNS. The germline V and J ends were trimmed by 5 bases and 8 bases, with 21 bases remaining between them. This CDR3 has 15 amino acids. To note about this clone: The antigen remains unidentified.

This sequence was found in an adult in good health. The V gene is TRBV25-1, the J gene TRBJ1-2, with D possibly being TRBD1 (6 bases). The sequencing here drew on peripheral blood, taken on day 0 of AZD1222 vaccination. The CDR3: CASSTPGQGLGGYTF. In DNA form, the CDR3 reads TGTGCCAGCAGTACCCCAGGTCAGGGGCTTGGGGGCTACACCTTC.